This T cell receptor (beta chain) originates from a study of CD8 T cells in ankylosing spondylitis. Trimming stripped 4 bases from V and 3 bases from J, with 22 bases between. CDR3 length: 17 amino acids. Germline V gene sequence: CDR1 SGDLS, CDR2 YYNGEE. Libraries of TCR beta came from quantitative 5'-RACE with molecular barcodes. TCRdb re-analysed the 5' RACE reads in MiXCR, keeping a single row per CDR3 protein. The table lists roughly 39,000 distinct CDR3 sequences, 2.7% of them singletons. Study results and caveats: Fewer than ten highly homologous variants made up a TCR beta motif that seemed to typify ankylosing spondylitis blood. Reports say disease-linked clones showed up significantly more in matched ankylosing spondylitis synovial fluid.

In its sample, this clonotype was seen many times. As yet, its antigen is unknown. V gene TRBV9 combines with J gene TRBJ2-5; D may match TRBD1 or TRBD2 (7 bases each). Sequenced input: blood, either unsorted or a sorted T cell fraction (not recorded which). The sequence derives from a male donor with ankylosing spondylitis or in good health (not recorded which). The chain's CDR3 is CASSSWGGGGIEETQYF. Written as DNA, the CDR3 is TGTGCCAGCAGCTCCTGGGGGGGAGGGGGCATAGAAGAGACCCAGTACTTC.